This T cell receptor (beta chain) was identified in a study of blood T cells in healthy people across ages. Germline CDR1 reads LGHDT; CDR2 reads YNNKEL (reference sequence). The CDR3 is made up of 14 amino acids. Next came a second PCR, run for about 7 to 12 cycles, which used a sample-barcoded 5' primer along with a J-beta primer mix. TCRdb re-analysed the 5' RACE reads in MiXCR, keeping a single row per CDR3 protein. The sample includes about 620,000 distinct CDR3 sequences, over 40% seen only once; the top ten take 13%. As for this clonotype: An end of the junction differs from the germline gene, which may be a read error.

This chain uses TRBV3-1 with TRBJ2-7; 8 bases agree with TRBD1. This sequence originates from a woman older than 75 in good health. Sequencing was performed on blood. The CDR3 DNA reads TGTGCCGGCAGCGGAACTACAGGGGGCTACGAGCAGTACTTC. As protein: CAGSGTTGGYEQYF.